This T cell receptor (beta chain) was sequenced for a study of OX40 agonist ivuxolimab in advanced cancers. Whole-study context: Earlier treatment with anti-PD-1, anti-PD-L1 or anti-CTLA-4 was permitted, and roughly 40% had received some. Two cutaneous melanoma patients and one hepatocellular carcinoma patient, three in all, had partial responses. Overall study findings and caveats: The 0.1-3.0 mg/kg partial responders had among the lowest clonal expansion. On average, CD8+ T cells had more expanded clones than CD4+.

As for this clone: Its antigen is unknown.

Measured with immunoSEQ multiplex PCR; TCRdb has only the in-frame clones, and not every one. The profile covers about 46,000 clones, with approximately 89% appearing a single time and approximately 12% taken by the ten largest. This TCR derives from an adult with an advanced solid tumor such as melanoma, head and neck, liver or kidney cancer. Source: CD4+ or CD8+ T cells sorted from blood, taken in a trial of the OX40 agonist ivuxolimab.

This CDR3 reads CASSLGVPIGDQPQHF. In DNA form, the CDR3 reads TGTGCCAGCAGTTTGGGGGTCCCGATAGGGGATCAGCCCCAGCATTTT. The chain recombines TRBV6-6 with TRBJ1-5; a weak D match, TRBD1 (5 bases). Germline V gives CDR1 MNHNY, CDR2 SVGAGI (reference sequence). CDR3 size: 16 residues. Trimming left V 4 bases short and J 5 bases short, with 18 bases between.